This entry lists 32 T cell receptor beta chains sequenced from one sample in a study of control samples from healthy donors and cancer patients (dated by TCRdb to about 2020). The method was the immunoSEQ multiplex PCR assay. The immuneACCESS repertoire file appears here via TCRdb, limited to in-frame rearrangements. These files lack a portion of the clones; in checked studies, under half of the deficit traces to unresolved V genes, and the cause of the others is not known. The sample yields 91,000 or so clones; roughly 92% were counted once. The ten largest clones add up to 0.85% to 1% of the sample. Material for sequencing was blood. The receptors were sampled from a woman aged 25 to 39 in good health.

V and J are TRBV5-4 and TRBJ2-4, with 8 positions matching TRBD1. The CDR3 length is 16 residues. Germline V lookup: CDR1 SGHNT, CDR2 YYREEE (reference sequence). With 2 bases clipped from V and 3 bases from J, the junction kept 7 bases outside the gene matches. CDR3 region: CASSLQGDFVKNIQYF. In DNA, the CDR3 is TGTGCCAGCAGCTTACAGGGGGATTTCGTCAAAAACATTCAGTACTTC.

This clone appeared once. The rearrangement joins TRBV19 to TRBJ1-1; 7 positions agree with TRBD1. The CDR3 covers 17 residues. CDR1 is LNHDA, CDR2 SQIVND, per germline (reference sequence). The V segment lost 3 bases and the J segment 0 bases; nucleotides outside the gene matches: 10. DNA for the CDR3: TGTGCCAGTAGTATCAGCAGGGGGTCGACCATGAACACTGAAGCTTTCTTT. The encoded protein is CASSISRGSTMNTEAFF.

The chain combines TRBV5-1 with TRBJ2-1; D remains unclear. Trimming stripped 0 bases from V and 9 bases from J, with 10 bases between. The CDR3 runs 13 residues. Per the germline V gene, CDR1 is SGHRS and CDR2 is YFSETQ. This chain's CDR3 is CASSLVVGSEQFF. The CDR3 DNA is TGCGCCAGCAGCTTGGTGGTGGGGTCTGAGCAGTTCTTC.

The V gene is TRBV6-2 or TRBV6-3, the J gene TRBJ1-1, with D maybe TRBD1 (6 bases). The germline V gene encodes CDR1 MNHEY and CDR2 SVGEGT. Trimming cost V 2 bases and J 0 bases, with 10 bases left between them. This CDR3 region has 15 residues. CDR3 region: CASSYGQHMNTEAFF. The CDR3 DNA reads as TGTGCCAGCAGTTACGGACAGCACATGAACACTGAAGCTTTCTTT.

CDR3 protein: CASSQELLANTEAFF. In nucleotides, the CDR3 is TGTGCCAGCAGCCAGGAGCTTCTCGCGAACACTGAAGCTTTCTTT. The chain is built from TRBV4-2 and TRBJ1-1; D is unresolved. Trimming stripped 3 bases from V and 1 base from J, with 12 bases between. The CDR3 covers 15 residues. The germline CDR1 and CDR2 sequences are LGHNA and YNFKEQ.

J is TRBJ1-1 and V is TRBV6-6, with TRBD1 matching over 9 bases. The CDR3 is 13 residues long. CDR1 and CDR2 (germline): MNHNY, SVGAGI (reference sequence). V trimming: 10 bases; J trimming: 1 base; junction bases outside the gene matches: 4. CDR3 protein: CATTGGPNTEAFF. CDR3 DNA sequence: TGTGCCACCACAGGGGGCCCGAACACTGAAGCTTTCTTT.

V gene TRBV27 combines with J gene TRBJ2-2; D gene uncertain. Trimming took 6 bases from V and 7 from J, leaving 9 bases between them. The germline V gene has CDR1 MNHEY and CDR2 SMNVEV (reference sequence). The CDR3 is 12 residues long. The CDR3 is CASRLPGGELFF. CDR3 nucleotides: TGTGCCAGCAGGTTGCCGGGCGGGGAGCTGTTTTTT.

This chain uses TRBV5-4 with TRBJ2-5; 7 bases fit TRBD2. Germline V gene data show CDR1 as SGHNT and CDR2 as YYREEE (reference sequence). This CDR3 is built from 16 residues. Trimming cost V 3 bases and J 2 bases; bases outside gene matches: 10. Here the CDR3 reads CASSYPDLAEQETQYF. The CDR3 nucleotides are TGTGCCAGCAGCTACCCGGATCTAGCGGAACAAGAGACCCAGTACTTC.

DNA for the CDR3: TGCGCCAGCAGTGAGTCGGGCCGATACATGAACACTGAAGCTTTCTTT. Translation: CASSESGRYMNTEAFF. The V gene is TRBV10-2, the J gene TRBJ1-1; D unclear. Trimming left V 0 bases short and J 0 bases short, with 11 bases between. This CDR3 spans 16 amino acids. The germline CDR1 and CDR2 sequences are WSHSY and SAAADI.

This chain uses TRBV21-1 with TRBJ2-7; the table calls TRBD2, which could not be checked here. TRBV21-1 is deemed a pseudogene. This CDR3 has 15 residues. The CDR3 loop is CASSKASGSSYEQYF. CDR3 sequence (DNA): TGTGCCAGCAGCAAAGCTAGCGGGAGCTCCTACGAGCAGTACTTC.

The chain is built from TRBV6-5 and TRBJ2-1; perhaps TRBD1 as D (6 bases). V was shortened by 5 bases and J by 6 bases, with 17 bases between the two germline ends. Germline V gene lookup returns CDR1 MNHEY and CDR2 SVGAGI. The CDR3 totals 15 residues. CDR3 coding DNA: TGTGCCAGCAGTCCCGGCACAGGGTACCCCAATGAGCAGTTCTTC. This codes for CASSPGTGYPNEQFF.

The chain is built from TRBV3-1 (or the pseudogene TRBV3-2) and TRBJ2-1, with D perhaps TRBD2 (6 bases). CDR3 length: 18 residues. Trimming took off 6 bases at V and 0 bases at J, with 21 bases between the two ends. Per germline, CDR1 LGHDT and CDR2 YNNKEL (reference sequence). CDR3 protein: CASRPRDSGLSSYNEQFF. CDR3 in DNA: TGTGCCAGCAGGCCAAGGGATAGCGGCCTGAGCTCCTACAATGAGCAGTTCTTC.

The table lists this clone with a count of one. V and J are TRBV4-1 and TRBJ1-1; no definite D call. The CDR3 spans 13 residues. The ends were cut back, 3 bases at V and 1 base at J, with 6 bases in the middle. Looked up from germline, CDR1 is MGHRA and CDR2 is YSYEKL. CDR3: CASSQPANTEAFF. The CDR3 nucleotides read TGCGCCAGCAGCCAGCCAGCGAACACTGAAGCTTTCTTT.

The rearrangement links TRBV5-8 to TRBJ1-6; TRBD1 is a possible D gene (6 bases). From germline, CDR1 is SGHTS and CDR2 YDEGEE. Between the trimmed V and J ends, which lost 0 bases and 6 bases, there was a span of 13 bases. The CDR3 length is 16 residues. CDR3 sequence (DNA): TGTGCCAGCAGCTTGGATCCGGGGGCTGGTAATTCACCCCTCCACTTT. Protein product: CASSLDPGAGNSPLHF.

This chain connects TRBV7-2 to TRBJ2-1; D is tentatively TRBD1 or TRBD2 (5 bases each). The V and J ends lost 5 bases and 6 bases respectively, with 11 bases between them. Germline values: CDR1 SGHTA, CDR2 FQGNSA. The CDR3 loop spans 13 amino acids. The CDR3 DNA reads TGTGCCAGCAGCATGGCCGGGACCAATGAGCAGTTCTTC. Translation: CASSMAGTNEQFF. The full variable domain, its missing parts supplied by reference TRBV7-2 and TRBJ2-1, is GAGVSQSPSNKVTEKGKDVELRCDPISGHTALYWYRQSLGQGLEFLIYFQGNSAPDKSGLPSDRFSAERTGGSVSTLTIQRTQQEDSAVYLCASSMAGTNEQFFGPGTRLTVL.

The DNA of the CDR3 is TGTGCCAGCAGCCAAGGAGCAGCGGGAGGGGAGACCCAGTACTTC. Translating gives CASSQGAAGGETQYF. This chain joins TRBV4-2 and TRBJ2-5; TRBD2 matches at 10 bases. Looked up from germline, CDR1 is LGHNA and CDR2 is YNFKEQ. This CDR3 has 15 residues. V was clipped by 1 base and J by 5 bases; unmatched bases: 4.

The genes are TRBV18 and TRBJ1-1, with D tentatively TRBD1 (5 bases). This CDR3 is 13 amino acids long. With 4 bases removed from V and 1 base from J, the gap between germline ends came to 7 bases. Germline assignment: CDR1 KGHSH and CDR2 LQKENI. The CDR3 nucleotides read TGTGCCAGCTCACTGGACAAGAACACTGAAGCTTTCTTT. This codes for CASSLDKNTEAFF.

The chain is built from TRBV7-2 and TRBJ2-7; unclear D gene. Looked up from germline, CDR1 is SGHTA and CDR2 is FQGNSA. The CDR3 spans 16 residues. V gave up 1 base and J gave up 0 bases, with 13 bases separating them. The CDR3 loop is CASSLVEYSSSYEQYF. In DNA form, the CDR3 reads TGTGCCAGCAGCTTAGTCGAGTACTCGAGCTCCTACGAGCAGTACTTC.

This chain joins TRBV3-1 (or the pseudogene TRBV3-2) and TRBJ2-7; tentatively, D is TRBD2 (5 bases). CDR3 length: 15 amino acids. V was clipped by 4 bases and J by 0 bases, with 13 bases between them. The germline gives CDR1 LGHDT, CDR2 YNNKEL (reference sequence). In nucleotides, the CDR3 is TGTGCCAGCAGCCGCGCCGAGGGAAACTCCTACGAGCAGTACTTC. This gives the protein CASSRAEGNSYEQYF.

This rearrangement joins TRBV7-2 to TRBJ2-1; D gene unclear. Between the trimmed V and J ends, which lost 1 base and 9 bases, there was a span of 13 bases. The CDR3 is 14 amino acids. CDR1 and CDR2 (germline): SGHTA, FQGNSA. The CDR3 region has the DNA TGTGCCAGCAGCTTAGACAGAGGCGTAGGTGAGCAGTTCTTC. Protein: CASSLDRGVGEQFF. The full variable domain, its missing parts supplied by reference TRBV7-2 and TRBJ2-1, is GAGVSQSPSNKVTEKGKDVELRCDPISGHTALYWYRQSLGQGLEFLIYFQGNSAPDKSGLPSDRFSAERTGGSVSTLTIQRTQQEDSAVYLCASSLDRGVGEQFFGPGTRLTVL.

The chain has TRBV28 and TRBJ2-1, with TRBD1 matching over 8 bases. Germline loops: CDR1 MDHEN, CDR2 SYDVKM. V trimming: 1 base; J trimming: 8 bases; junction bases outside the gene matches: 7. This CDR3 comprises 15 residues. Here the CDR3 DNA reads TGTGCCAGCAGTTTATTTTCGGTGACAGGGGATGAGCAGTTCTTC. Translation: CASSLFSVTGDEQFF.

The chain employs TRBV7-9 and TRBJ1-4; the match to TRBD1 covers 7 bases. Germline V gene lookup returns CDR1 SEHNR and CDR2 FQNEAQ (reference sequence). V lost 5 bases, J lost 5 bases, and 8 bases stayed unmatched. The CDR3 is made up of 15 amino acids. The CDR3 bases are TGTGCCAGCAGCCGTCGGGGACAGCTAAATGAAAAACTGTTTTTT. This codes for CASSRRGQLNEKLFF.

This chain links TRBV30 with TRBJ2-1, with D perhaps matching TRBD2 (6 bases). CDR1 is GTSNPN, CDR2 SVGIG, per germline (reference sequence). The CDR3 sequence is 13 residues long. V lost 2 bases to trimming and J lost 4 bases, with 9 bases between them. The CDR3 region is CAWSPGTYNEQFF. The CDR3 nucleotides are TGTGCCTGGAGTCCCGGGACTTACAATGAGCAGTTCTTC.

This chain joins TRBV30 and TRBJ1-6, with 8 bases fitting TRBD1. Per germline, CDR1 GTSNPN and CDR2 SVGIG (reference sequence). V was clipped by 1 base and J by 10 bases; unmatched bases: 3. The CDR3 runs to 13 residues. Written as DNA, the CDR3 is TGTGCCTGGAGTGGACAGGGGAAATCACCCCTCCACTTT. Translated: CAWSGQGKSPLHF.

Note on this clone: At one end, the junction sequence differs from germline, possibly due to a read error. V is TRBV30 and J is TRBJ1-1; no firm D call. The CDR3 consists of 12 residues. The germline V gene has CDR1 GTSNPN and CDR2 SVGIG (reference sequence). DNA of the CDR3: TGTGCCCGGAGATATACAAACACTGAAGCTTTCTTT. This encodes CARRYTNTEAFF. Full variable domain (rest looked up from reference TRBV30 and TRBJ1-1): SQTIHQWPATLVQPVGSPLSLECTVEGTSNPNLYWYRQAAGRGLQLLFYSVGIGQISSEVPQNLSASRPQDRQFILSSKKLLLSDSGFYLCARRYTNTEAFFGQGTRLTVV.

The V call is TRBV7-3, the J call TRBJ1-2, with D maybe TRBD1 (5 bases). Germline values: CDR1 SGHTA, CDR2 FQGTGA. V was cut by 3 bases and J by 2 bases, with 7 bases left in between. The CDR3 runs 13 residues. The CDR3 here is CASSLDKNYGYTF. For the CDR3, the DNA is TGTGCCAGCAGCTTGGACAAAAACTATGGCTACACCTTC.

This clone was observed once. This chain joins TRBV9 and TRBJ2-7, with 12 bases matching TRBD1. Trimming took 0 bases from V and 6 from J; bases not matched to a gene: 10. Germline CDR1 is SGDLS and CDR2 is YYNGEE. CDR3 length: 17 amino acids. Written as DNA, the CDR3 is TGTGCCAGCAGCGTAGGCCTCCCGGGACAGGGGGCCTTCGAGCAGTACTTC. This sequence encodes CASSVGLPGQGAFEQYF.

For the CDR3, the DNA is TGCGCCAGCAGCTTGGAAGTCTGGGGCGGGGAGCTGTTTTTT. This sequence encodes CASSLEVWGGELFF. This sequence joins TRBV5-1 and TRBJ2-2; D call uncertain. This CDR3 is 14 amino acids long. Trimming took off 0 bases at V and 7 bases at J, with 10 bases between the two ends. In germline, CDR1 is SGHRS, CDR2 YFSETQ.

The V gene is TRBV10-3, the J gene TRBJ1-1; D perhaps matches TRBD1 (5 bases). CDR1 is ENHRY, CDR2 SYGVKD, per germline. V was cut by 2 bases and J by 1 base, with 5 bases left in between. The CDR3 spans 13 residues. The CDR3, as DNA: TGTGCCATCAGTGAGGGGGGGAACACTGAAGCTTTCTTT. This sequence encodes CAISEGGNTEAFF.

This clone was seen a single time. The gene calls are TRBV9 and TRBJ2-7, with D possibly matching TRBD2 (6 bases). The CDR3 is made up of 15 amino acids. The V end lost 0 bases, the J end lost 5 bases, and 15 bases lay between the germline ends. Germline assignment: CDR1 SGDLS and CDR2 YYNGEE. CDR3 coding DNA: TGTGCCAGCAGCGTAGGGCTAGGAGGGCTAAACGAGCAGTACTTC. It is translated as CASSVGLGGLNEQYF.

The V and J genes are TRBV5-6 and TRBJ2-4; 9 nucleotides match TRBD1. The CDR3 totals 18 residues. Germline CDR1 reads SGHDT; CDR2 reads YYEEEE. Unmatched junction bases numbered 11, after V lost 3 bases and J lost 1 base. The CDR3 reads CASSSVDRGRVAKNIQYF. Here the CDR3 DNA reads TGTGCCAGCAGCTCGGTCGACAGGGGGAGGGTGGCCAAAAACATTCAGTACTTC.

The V and J genes are TRBV7-9 and TRBJ2-7, with no clear D. V was clipped by 4 bases and J by 0 bases, with 4 bases between them. The CDR3 runs 12 residues. CDR1 is SEHNR and CDR2 is FQNEAQ in the germline V gene (reference sequence). Here the CDR3 reads CASSSSSYEQYF. The CDR3 DNA follows: TGTGCCAGCAGCTCTAGCTCCTACGAGCAGTACTTC.